The rows below give T cell receptor beta chains drawn from one sample of a study of control samples from healthy donors and cancer patients. TCRdb's copy holds only in-frame clones and misses some; the assay was immunoSEQ multiplex PCR. Found here are about 59,000 clones, approximately 89% of them singletons; the top ten hold about 13%. Sequencing was carried out using PBMCs. Source of these receptors: a woman aged 55-70 years with lung cancer. Each CDR3 is given without its conserved first and last residue.

v_gene	CDR3aa
TRBV19	ASSIRNSYEQY
TRBV10-3	AISESTMGYQPQH
TRBV18	ASSQDSLGEKLF
TRBV14	ASSRGEAGELF
TRBV19	ASSMGYGYT
TRBV6-5	ASSAGQANQPQH
TRBV4-1	ASSQDGTYSGNTIY
TRBV6-2/TRBV6-3	ASSYRGREGYT
TRBV7-9	ASSLDGTGAGEQY
TRBV5-4	ASSDGTVGLDEQF
TRBV28	ASSLDGLGQETQY
TRBV20-1	SASPAGTVYEKLF
TRBV10-3	AISEPGQGTEEQY
TRBV3-1/TRBV3-2	ASSQDGGNTIY
TRBV7-9	ASSSDGASPLH
TRBV30	AWSVTGIQPQH
TRBV2	ASSFQGANTEAF
TRBV7-6	ASSLATVTGELF
TRBV7-9	ASSPRTYGYT
TRBV2	ASSQSDTQY
TRBV5-1	ASSLVAGGPGTGELF
TRBV6-2/TRBV6-3	ASSQTSYEQY
TRBV7-3	ASSLGGGTEAF
TRBV5-4	ASSLQQAQETQY
TRBV23-1	ASSLGPGGGGQPQH
TRBV27	ASSAGYEGYEQY
TRBV9	ASSVGPSAPNYEQY
TRBV7-3	ASSTTGVQETQY
TRBV30	AWSVRVGQGVNEQY
TRBV30	AWSPTDVGEKLF
TRBV15	ATSGPTGTAGGGASNQPQH
TRBV10-3	AISESGGTWETQY
TRBV6-5	ASSYLTDSNEKLF
TRBV7-8	ASSLFSFRTRGAQPQH
TRBV19	ASRPGTGGSNGYT
TRBV19	ASIPTGGSGEQF
TRBV19	ASSAHRAGYGYT
TRBV2	ASSSQGTIGNTIY